The present T cell receptor (beta chain) was sequenced within a study of technical replicates of blood from a handful of donors. Assay used: immunoSEQ multiplex PCR; TCRdb lists only in-frame clones, some missing. The data hold about 56,000 clones, with over 90% observed a single time. With 1 base removed from V and 4 bases from J, the gap between germline ends came to 13 bases. The germline V gene encodes CDR1 SGHTA and CDR2 FQGNSA. The length of the CDR3 is 15 residues. The clonotype was recovered from a human donor in good health. Some clones in this sample may be carry-over from other donors' samples. Sequencing used PBMCs. The genes are TRBV7-2 and TRBJ1-2; maybe TRBD1 (5 bases). CDR3 sequence reads: CASSLEGWYGYGYTF. The DNA for the CDR3 is TGTGCCAGCAGCTTAGAGGGGTGGTATGGCTATGGCTACACCTTC.